This entry describes one TCR beta chain. Antigen unknown. These data come from a study of T cell responses to AZD1222 COVID-19 vaccine. Overall study context: Second-dose intervals near 4 or 12 weeks were combined. The study, taken as a whole, reports: Spike-specific TCR breadth and depth grew following two AZD1222 doses. Unmutated variant regions are reportedly targeted by nearly half of spike-specific TCRs.

From germline, CDR1 is SNHLY and CDR2 FYNNEI. There are 15 residues in the CDR3. After removal of 5 bases from V and 7 bases from J, the junction contained 12 bases not matched to a gene. Here immunoSEQ multiplex PCR was the method, and the copy in TCRdb shows in-frame clones only, minus some. The sample holds some 90,000 clones, roughly 89% seen once. The gene calls are TRBV2 and TRBJ2-3; the match to TRBD1 covers 7 bases. The TCR was taken from an adult in good health. Sequenced here: peripheral blood, sampled on day 0 of AZD1222 vaccination. The DNA for the CDR3 is TGTGCCAGCAGTCTTTATGAGGGGGCGTTAAATACGCAGTATTTT. Translating gives CASSLYEGALNTQYF.